A selection of T cell receptor beta chains follows, all from one sample in a study of cytomegalovirus exposure and HLA in healthy donors. The method was immunoSEQ multiplex PCR; TCRdb's version includes in-frame clones alone and lacks a portion of them. Of more than 200,000 clones listed, about 80% are singletons. Specimen: PBMCs. The source is a girl aged 5-17 years in good health and CMV-seronegative. Both conserved end residues are part of each CDR3. D genes are given only for firm matches. Not all rows give a size; the values are once, few, many and, for expanded clones, a class.

v_gene: TRBV6-1
d_gene: TRBD1
j_gene: TRBJ1-1
abundance: .
CDR3aa: CASSPDLQGLLFF
CDR3nt: TGTGCCAGCAGTCCCGACTTACAGGGGCTTTTATTTTTT

v_gene: TRBV7-3
d_gene: TRBD1
j_gene: TRBJ1-1
abundance: few
CDR3aa: CASSFSMDRATFF
CDR3nt: TGTGCCAGCAGCTTCTCGATGGACAGGGCGACTTTCTTT

v_gene: TRBV21-1
d_gene: .
j_gene: TRBJ1-4
abundance: .
CDR3aa: CASSKTGKEVQLRKNEKLFF
CDR3nt: TGTGCCAGCAGCAAGACAGGGAAGGAGGTCCAATTACGAAAAAATGAAAAACTGTTTTTT

v_gene: TRBV6-1
d_gene: TRBD1
j_gene: TRBJ2-1
abundance: .
CDR3aa: CASSEPGQGDVEQFF
CDR3nt: TGTGCCAGCAGCGAACCGGGACAGGGGGACGTTGAGCAGTTCTTC

v_gene: TRBV28
d_gene: .
j_gene: TRBJ1-2
abundance: .
CDR3aa: CASSPGGYGYTF
CDR3nt: TGTGCCAGCAGCCCCGGGGGATATGGCTACACCTTC

v_gene: TRBV5-6
d_gene: .
j_gene: TRBJ2-2
abundance: .
CDR3aa: CASSLAARNNYPNTGELFF
CDR3nt: TGTGCCAGCAGCTTGGCGGCTCGTAACAACTACCCGAACACCGGGGAGCTGTTTTTT

v_gene: TRBV7-9
d_gene: TRBD2
j_gene: TRBJ2-7
abundance: .
CDR3aa: CASSLGGGGEQYF
CDR3nt: TGTGCCAGCAGCTTAGGGGGGGGTGGCGAGCAGTACTTC

v_gene: TRBV5-1
d_gene: TRBD1
j_gene: TRBJ1-1
abundance: few
CDR3aa: CASSASTGGEYAFF
CDR3nt: TGCGCCAGCAGCGCTTCCACAGGGGGCGAGTACGCTTTCTTT

v_gene: TRBV28
d_gene: TRBD2
j_gene: TRBJ2-3
abundance: .
CDR3aa: CASSLVAGLVSTDTQYF
CDR3nt: TGTGCCAGCAGTTTAGTAGCGGGGCTGGTAAGCACAGATACGCAGTATTTT

v_gene: TRBV7-2
d_gene: .
j_gene: TRBJ2-1
abundance: few
CDR3aa: CASSKEGLTAYNEQFF
CDR3nt: TGTGCCAGCAGTAAAGAGGGCCTAACCGCCTACAATGAGCAGTTCTTC

v_gene: TRBV4-3
d_gene: TRBD2
j_gene: TRBJ2-7
abundance: few
CDR3aa: CASSQDPPTSGGAGYEQYF
CDR3nt: TGCGCCAGCAGCCAAGATCCCCCAACTAGCGGGGGGGCCGGTTACGAGCAGTACTTC

v_gene: TRBV28
d_gene: .
j_gene: TRBJ1-5
abundance: .
CDR3aa: CASSHGGDNQPQHF
CDR3nt: TGTGCCAGCAGTCATGGGGGGGACAATCAGCCCCAGCATTTT

v_gene: TRBV28
d_gene: .
j_gene: TRBJ1-5
abundance: .
CDR3aa: CASGRADQPQHF
CDR3nt: TGTGCCAGCGGTCGAGCGGATCAGCCCCAGCATTTT

v_gene: TRBV27
d_gene: .
j_gene: TRBJ1-6
abundance: once
CDR3aa: CASSLSGQGPYPLHF
CDR3nt: TGTGCCAGCAGTTTATCCGGGCAGGGTCCTTACCCCCTCCACTTT

v_gene: TRBV19
d_gene: TRBD1
j_gene: TRBJ1-5
abundance: .
CDR3aa: CASSRDRVNQPQHF
CDR3nt: TGTGCCAGTAGTAGGGACAGGGTCAATCAGCCCCAGCATTTT

v_gene: TRBV28
d_gene: TRBD2
j_gene: TRBJ2-1
abundance: .
CDR3aa: CAIRGGLAAPYNEQFF
CDR3nt: TGTGCCATACGGGGGGGACTAGCGGCTCCCTACAATGAGCAGTTCTTC

v_gene: TRBV28
d_gene: .
j_gene: TRBJ2-7
abundance: .
CDR3aa: CASSPTRVLEEQYF
CDR3nt: TGTGCCAGCAGCCCGACTAGAGTCCTGGAAGAGCAGTACTTC

v_gene: TRBV30
d_gene: .
j_gene: TRBJ2-5
abundance: .
CDR3aa: CAWSVAGQPEETQYF
CDR3nt: TGTGCCTGGAGTGTTGCGGGGCAACCGGAAGAGACCCAGTACTTC

v_gene: TRBV19
d_gene: TRBD1
j_gene: TRBJ1-2
abundance: .
CDR3aa: CASSIWVGTATSYGYTF
CDR3nt: TGTGCCAGTAGTATTTGGGTGGGGACAGCTACCTCCTATGGCTACACCTTC

v_gene: TRBV13
d_gene: TRBD1
j_gene: TRBJ2-5
abundance: few
CDR3aa: CASSSHGTAQETQYF
CDR3nt: TGTGCCAGCAGCTCCCACGGGACAGCCCAAGAGACCCAGTACTTC

v_gene: TRBV27
d_gene: TRBD2
j_gene: TRBJ2-3
abundance: .
CDR3aa: CASSLRRGRRDTQYF
CDR3nt: TGTGCCAGCAGTTTGCGGCGGGGGAGGAGGGATACGCAGTATTTT

v_gene: TRBV19
d_gene: .
j_gene: TRBJ1-4
abundance: .
CDR3aa: CASSMYRTTDEKLFF
CDR3nt: TGTGCCAGTAGTATGTACAGAACCACTGATGAAAAACTGTTTTTT

v_gene: TRBV6-5
d_gene: .
j_gene: TRBJ1-5
abundance: .
CDR3aa: CASSGAYSNQPQHF
CDR3nt: TGTGCCAGCAGTGGGGCATATAGCAATCAGCCCCAGCATTTT

v_gene: TRBV6-5
d_gene: .
j_gene: TRBJ1-1
abundance: .
CDR3aa: CASSYSGQYEAFF
CDR3nt: TGTGCCAGCAGTTACTCGGGCCAGTATGAAGCTTTCTTT

v_gene: TRBV7-2
d_gene: .
j_gene: TRBJ1-5
abundance: .
CDR3aa: CASSPVAGNSNQPQHF
CDR3nt: TGTGCCAGCAGCCCGGTCGCAGGGAATAGCAATCAGCCCCAGCATTTT

v_gene: TRBV5-5
d_gene: TRBD1
j_gene: TRBJ1-1
abundance: .
CDR3aa: CASGQVMNTEAFF
CDR3nt: TGTGCCAGCGGACAGGTGATGAACACTGAAGCTTTCTTT

v_gene: TRBV2
d_gene: .
j_gene: TRBJ1-6
abundance: .
CDR3aa: CASSEGSITLHF
CDR3nt: TGTGCCAGCAGTGAGGGCTCAATCACCCTCCACTTT

v_gene: TRBV14
d_gene: .
j_gene: TRBJ2-3
abundance: .
CDR3aa: CASSQARTDTQYF
CDR3nt: TGTGCCAGCAGCCAAGCGCGAACAGATACGCAGTATTTT

v_gene: TRBV10-3
d_gene: TRBD1
j_gene: TRBJ2-7
abundance: .
CDR3aa: CATQGGQGAYEQYF
CDR3nt: TGTGCCACTCAAGGGGGACAGGGGGCGTACGAGCAGTACTTC

v_gene: TRBV7-8
d_gene: .
j_gene: TRBJ2-5
abundance: .
CDR3aa: CASSLGASVETQYF
CDR3nt: TGTGCCAGCAGCTTAGGCGCTAGCGTAGAGACCCAGTACTTC

v_gene: TRBV12-2
d_gene: .
j_gene: TRBJ2-3
abundance: .
CDR3aa: CASRLAVGQLQLGTDTQYF
CDR3nt: TGTGCAAGTCGCTTAGCGGTAGGACAGTTACAGTTGGGCACAGATACGCAGTATTTT

v_gene: TRBV19
d_gene: .
j_gene: TRBJ1-2
abundance: .
CDR3aa: CASSPNTDGYTF
CDR3nt: TGTGCCAGTAGTCCAAACACAGACGGCTACACCTTC

v_gene: TRBV5-1
d_gene: .
j_gene: TRBJ2-1
abundance: .
CDR3aa: CASSSGLDRSDEQFF
CDR3nt: TGCGCCAGCAGCTCGGGTCTCGACAGGTCTGATGAGCAGTTCTTC

v_gene: TRBV19
d_gene: .
j_gene: TRBJ2-7
abundance: .
CDR3aa: CASSIRARDYEQYF
CDR3nt: TGTGCCAGTAGTATAAGGGCGAGGGACTACGAGCAGTACTTC

v_gene: TRBV7-2
d_gene: .
j_gene: TRBJ2-3
abundance: .
CDR3aa: CASSLGGGGTDTQYF
CDR3nt: TGTGCCAGCAGCTTAGGGGGGGGCGGCACAGATACGCAGTATTTT

v_gene: TRBV5-8
d_gene: TRBD1
j_gene: TRBJ2-2
abundance: few
CDR3aa: CASSFDRGLRNTGELFF
CDR3nt: TGTGCCAGCAGCTTTGACAGGGGGCTCCGGAACACCGGGGAGCTGTTTTTT

v_gene: TRBV27
d_gene: .
j_gene: TRBJ1-6
abundance: .
CDR3aa: CASSSNDMTVNSPLHF
CDR3nt: TGTGCCAGCAGTTCAAATGATATGACAGTTAATTCACCCCTCCACTTT